This T cell receptor beta chain is from a study of T cells in Graves' hyperthyroidism and ophthalmopathy. Germline assignment: CDR1 MGHDK and CDR2 SYGVNS. V gave up 9 bases and J gave up 1 base, with 13 bases separating them. The CDR3 covers 13 residues. Used for diagnoses were clinical symptoms, serum thyroxine and TRAb, thyroid ultrasound and orbital computed tomography. There were TCR beta CDR3 regions amplified from RNA transcripts. TCR CDR3 underwent first-round RT-PCR with the HTBI primer set. TCRdb reprocessed the multiplex PCR reads with MiXCR, giving one entry per CDR3 protein. The repertoire includes approximately 530,000 distinct CDR3 sequences, around 15% of them detected once, and 18% sits in the top ten.

This clonotype was sampled from a woman younger than 30 with Graves' hyperthyroidism. The chain links TRBV25-1 to TRBJ2-7; D is ambiguous. Material: blood. CDR3 residues: CASNDFTSYEQYF. CDR3 nucleotides: TGTGCCAGTAATGACTTCACATCCTACGAGCAGTACTTC.